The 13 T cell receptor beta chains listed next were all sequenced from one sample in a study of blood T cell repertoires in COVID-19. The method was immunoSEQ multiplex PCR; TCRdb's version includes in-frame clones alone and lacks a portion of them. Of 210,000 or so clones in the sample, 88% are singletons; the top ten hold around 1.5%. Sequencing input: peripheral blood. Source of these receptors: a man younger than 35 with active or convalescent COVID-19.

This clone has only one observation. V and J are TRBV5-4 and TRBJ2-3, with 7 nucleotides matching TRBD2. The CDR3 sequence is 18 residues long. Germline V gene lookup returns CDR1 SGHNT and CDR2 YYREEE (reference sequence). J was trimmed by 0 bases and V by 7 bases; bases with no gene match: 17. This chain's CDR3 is CASRSGASGTTSTDTQYF. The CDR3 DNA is TGTGCCAGCCGGAGCGGGGCTAGCGGCACTACTAGCACAGATACGCAGTATTTT.

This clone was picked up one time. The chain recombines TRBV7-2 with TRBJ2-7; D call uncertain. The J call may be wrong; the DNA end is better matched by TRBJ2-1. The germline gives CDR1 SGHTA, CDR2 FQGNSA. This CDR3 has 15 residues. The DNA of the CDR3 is TGTGCCAGCAGCCCTTATATGGCTCCGAGCGATGAGCAGTTCTTC. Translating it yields CASSPYMAPSDEQFF.

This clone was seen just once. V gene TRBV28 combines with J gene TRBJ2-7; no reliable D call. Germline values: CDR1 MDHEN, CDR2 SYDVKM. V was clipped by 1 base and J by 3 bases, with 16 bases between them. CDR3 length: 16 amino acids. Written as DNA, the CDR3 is TGTGCCAGCAGTTTATCCCCTTCGAGTGTTTTCTACGAGCAGTACTTC. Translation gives CASSLSPSSVFYEQYF.

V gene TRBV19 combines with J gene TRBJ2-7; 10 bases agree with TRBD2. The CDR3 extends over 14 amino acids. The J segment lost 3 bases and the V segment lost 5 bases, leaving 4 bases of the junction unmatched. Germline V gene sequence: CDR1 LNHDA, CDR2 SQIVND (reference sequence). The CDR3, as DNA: TGTGCCAGTAGTGCGGGACTAGCGTTCTACGAGCAGTACTTC. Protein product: CASSAGLAFYEQYF.

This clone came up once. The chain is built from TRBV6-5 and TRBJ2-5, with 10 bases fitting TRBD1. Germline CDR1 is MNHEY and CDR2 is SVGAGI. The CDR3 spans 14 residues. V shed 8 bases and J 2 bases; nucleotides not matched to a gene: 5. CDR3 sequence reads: CASRDRGGQETQYF. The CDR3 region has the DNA TGTGCCAGCCGGGACAGGGGCGGTCAAGAGACCCAGTACTTC.

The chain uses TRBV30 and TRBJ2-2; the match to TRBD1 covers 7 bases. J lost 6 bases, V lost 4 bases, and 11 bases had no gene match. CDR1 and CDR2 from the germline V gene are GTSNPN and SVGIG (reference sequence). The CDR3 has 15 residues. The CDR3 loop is CAWNSEGGRAGELFF. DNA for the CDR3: TGTGCCTGGAATTCAGAAGGGGGCCGTGCCGGGGAGCTGTTTTTT.

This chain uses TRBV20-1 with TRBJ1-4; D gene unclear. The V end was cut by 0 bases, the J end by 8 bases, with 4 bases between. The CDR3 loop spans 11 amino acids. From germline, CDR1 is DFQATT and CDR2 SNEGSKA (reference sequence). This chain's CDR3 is CSARDREKLFF. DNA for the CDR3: TGCAGTGCTAGAGATCGGGAAAAACTGTTTTTT.

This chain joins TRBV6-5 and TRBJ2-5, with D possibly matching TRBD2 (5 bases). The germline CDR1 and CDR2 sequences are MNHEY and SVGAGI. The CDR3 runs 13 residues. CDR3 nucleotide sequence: TGTGCAGCCAGTCCGGGAACCCAAGAGACCCAGTACTTC. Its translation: CAASPGTQETQYF.

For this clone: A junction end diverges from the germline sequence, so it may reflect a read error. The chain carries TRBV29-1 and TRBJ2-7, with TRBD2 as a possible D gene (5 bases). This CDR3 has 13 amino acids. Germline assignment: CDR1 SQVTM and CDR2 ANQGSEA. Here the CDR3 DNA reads TGCAGCGTTACCGGAGAGGGTTCCTACGAGCGGTACTTC. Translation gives CSVTGEGSYERYF.

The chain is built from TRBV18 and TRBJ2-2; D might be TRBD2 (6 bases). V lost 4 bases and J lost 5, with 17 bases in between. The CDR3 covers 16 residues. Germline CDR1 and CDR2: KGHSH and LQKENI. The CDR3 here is CASSRGAGTLTGELFF. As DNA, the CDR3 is TGTGCCAGCTCACGGGGCGCGGGAACCCTGACCGGGGAGCTGTTTTTT.

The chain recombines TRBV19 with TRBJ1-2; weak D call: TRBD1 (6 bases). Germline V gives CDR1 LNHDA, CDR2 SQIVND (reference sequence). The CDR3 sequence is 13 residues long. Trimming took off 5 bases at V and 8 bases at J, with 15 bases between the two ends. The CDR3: CASSEDSKAGYTF. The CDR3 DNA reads TGTGCCAGTAGTGAGGACAGTAAAGCCGGCTACACCTTC.

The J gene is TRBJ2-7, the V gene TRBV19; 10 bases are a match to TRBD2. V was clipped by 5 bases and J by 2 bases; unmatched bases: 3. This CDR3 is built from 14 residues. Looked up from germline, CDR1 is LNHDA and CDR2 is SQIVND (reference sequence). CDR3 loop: CASSPTSGTYEQYF. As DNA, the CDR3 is TGTGCCAGTAGTCCCACTAGCGGGACCTACGAGCAGTACTTC.

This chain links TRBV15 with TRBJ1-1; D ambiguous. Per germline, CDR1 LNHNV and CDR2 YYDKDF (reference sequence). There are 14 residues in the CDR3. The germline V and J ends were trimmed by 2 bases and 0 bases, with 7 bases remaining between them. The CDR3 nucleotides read TGTGCCACCAGCAGACCTATTGTGAACACTGAAGCTTTCTTT. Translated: CATSRPIVNTEAFF.